This is a list of T cell receptor beta chains from one sample in a study of PD-L1 blockade in urothelial cancer. The assay was immunoSEQ multiplex PCR, and TCRdb's table has in-frame clones only and misses some. Here the sample spans roughly 87,000 clones, roughly 90% being singletons. Sample: PBMCs, taken around atezolizumab (anti-PD-L1) treatment. These receptors came from a woman of 80 years or more with urothelial cancer. CDR3s include the opening cysteine and the closing phenylalanine or tryptophan. The D gene is left open where the match is weak. Size is stated for part of the rows, as once, few or many counts, or as a class when the clone is expanded.

V gene: TRBV7-9; D gene: .; clone size: .; J gene: TRBJ2-1; CDR3 length: 13; CDR3 protein: CASSLGLANEQFF; CDR3 DNA: TGTGCCAGCAGCTTAGGTCTGGCCAATGAGCAGTTCTTC
V gene: TRBV30; D gene: .; clone size: .; J gene: TRBJ1-4; CDR3 length: 13; CDR3 protein: CAWNRGTNEKLFF; CDR3 DNA: TGTGCCTGGAATAGGGGCACTAATGAAAAACTGTTTTTT
V gene: TRBV18; D gene: .; clone size: .; J gene: TRBJ1-5; CDR3 length: 14; CDR3 protein: CASSPGSLGQPQHF; CDR3 DNA: TGTGCCAGCTCACCCGGCTCCCTGGGCCAGCCCCAGCATTTT
V gene: TRBV12-2; D gene: .; clone size: once; J gene: TRBJ2-7; CDR3 length: 18; CDR3 protein: CASRLVGKLAIGSYEQYF; CDR3 DNA: TGTGCAAGTCGCTTAGTCGGTAAACTAGCGATCGGCTCCTACGAGCAGTACTTC
V gene: TRBV30; D gene: TRBD1; clone size: .; J gene: TRBJ1-2; CDR3 length: 13; CDR3 protein: CAWSAGPGGGYTF; CDR3 DNA: TGTGCCTGGAGTGCAGGGCCAGGGGGCGGCTACACCTTC
V gene: TRBV6-6; D gene: TRBD1; clone size: .; J gene: TRBJ1-4; CDR3 length: 16; CDR3 protein: CASSYPTDRPNEKLFF; CDR3 DNA: TGTGCCAGCAGTTACCCGACGGACAGGCCTAATGAAAAACTGTTTTTT
V gene: TRBV7-3; D gene: .; clone size: .; J gene: TRBJ2-1; CDR3 length: 16; CDR3 protein: CASSLSAPSAYNEQFF; CDR3 DNA: TGTGCCAGCAGCTTAAGTGCGCCTAGCGCGTACAATGAGCAGTTCTTC
V gene: TRBV2; D gene: TRBD1; clone size: .; J gene: TRBJ1-5; CDR3 length: 15; CDR3 protein: CASSTGEYSNQPQHF; CDR3 DNA: TGTGCCAGCAGTACAGGGGAATATAGCAATCAGCCCCAGCATTTT
V gene: TRBV19; D gene: .; clone size: .; J gene: TRBJ1-5; CDR3 length: 14; CDR3 protein: CASGFQRGHQPQHF; CDR3 DNA: TGTGCCAGTGGTTTTCAAAGGGGCCATCAGCCCCAGCATTTT
V gene: TRBV29-1; D gene: TRBD1; clone size: .; J gene: TRBJ1-3; CDR3 length: 13; CDR3 protein: CSVDDRGANTIYF; CDR3 DNA: TGCAGCGTTGACGACAGGGGGGCAAACACCATATATTTT
V gene: TRBV4-2; D gene: TRBD2; clone size: few; J gene: TRBJ2-1; CDR3 length: 18; CDR3 protein: CASSQDLASGSPYNEQFF; CDR3 DNA: TGTGCCAGCAGCCAAGATCTTGCTAGCGGGAGCCCCTACAATGAGCAGTTCTTC
V gene: TRBV2; D gene: TRBD1; clone size: .; J gene: TRBJ2-7; CDR3 length: 13; CDR3 protein: CASSRLTGGEQYF; CDR3 DNA: TGTGCCAGCAGTCGCCTCACAGGGGGCGAGCAGTACTTC
V gene: TRBV20-1; D gene: .; clone size: .; J gene: TRBJ2-3; CDR3 length: 11; CDR3 protein: CSVGIEGTQYF; CDR3 DNA: TGCAGTGTCGGGATCGAGGGTACGCAGTATTTT
V gene: TRBV5-6; D gene: TRBD1; clone size: .; J gene: TRBJ1-1; CDR3 length: 14; CDR3 protein: CASSTKDRATEAFF; CDR3 DNA: TGTGCCAGCAGCACCAAGGACAGGGCCACTGAAGCTTTCTTT
V gene: TRBV6-5; D gene: .; clone size: .; J gene: TRBJ2-2; CDR3 length: 13; CDR3 protein: CASSYRETGELFF; CDR3 DNA: TGTGCCAGCAGTTACCGGGAAACTGGGGAGCTGTTTTTT
V gene: TRBV10-3; D gene: .; clone size: .; J gene: TRBJ1-1; CDR3 length: 13; CDR3 protein: CAISGGMNTEAFF; CDR3 DNA: TGTGCCATCAGTGGGGGCATGAACACTGAAGCTTTCTTT
V gene: TRBV21-1; D gene: .; clone size: medium-sized; J gene: TRBJ1-2; CDR3 length: 15; CDR3 protein: CASSQRDRGLPGYTF; CDR3 DNA: TGTGCCAGCAGCCAACGGGACAGGGGGCTTCCCGGCTACACCTTC
V gene: TRBV6-1; D gene: .; clone size: .; J gene: TRBJ2-1; CDR3 length: 15; CDR3 protein: CASSEELGSYNEQFF; CDR3 DNA: TGTGCCAGCAGTGAGGAACTAGGATCCTACAATGAGCAGTTCTTC
V gene: TRBV7-9; D gene: TRBD1; clone size: .; J gene: TRBJ2-1; CDR3 length: 16; CDR3 protein: CASSLALGTGTNEQFF; CDR3 DNA: TGTGCCAGCAGCTTAGCTCTAGGGACAGGGACGAATGAGCAGTTCTTC
V gene: TRBV9; D gene: .; clone size: .; J gene: TRBJ2-2; CDR3 length: 16; CDR3 protein: CASSATSGPNTGELFF; CDR3 DNA: TGTGCCAGCAGCGCAACGAGCGGGCCGAACACCGGGGAGCTGTTTTTT
V gene: TRBV28; D gene: TRBD1; clone size: .; J gene: TRBJ2-6; CDR3 length: 16; CDR3 protein: CASSSGGASGANVLTF; CDR3 DNA: TGTGCCAGCAGTTCAGGGGGCGCGTCTGGGGCCAACGTCCTGACTTTC
V gene: TRBV5-6; D gene: .; clone size: .; J gene: TRBJ1-1; CDR3 length: 11; CDR3 protein: CASSLGGEAFF; CDR3 DNA: TGTGCCAGCAGCTTAGGAGGTGAAGCTTTCTTT
V gene: TRBV27; D gene: .; clone size: .; J gene: TRBJ2-4; CDR3 length: 15; CDR3 protein: CASSLRLAAKNIQYF; CDR3 DNA: TGTGCCAGCAGTTTACGCCTAGCGGCCAAAAACATTCAGTACTTC
V gene: TRBV5-1; D gene: TRBD2; clone size: .; J gene: TRBJ2-7; CDR3 length: 15; CDR3 protein: CASSPEGAGGYEQYF; CDR3 DNA: TGCGCCAGCAGCCCCGAGGGAGCGGGAGGATACGAGCAGTACTTC
V gene: TRBV6-1; D gene: .; clone size: .; J gene: TRBJ1-1; CDR3 length: 13; CDR3 protein: CASRDTMNTEAFF; CDR3 DNA: TGTGCCAGCAGGGACACCATGAACACTGAAGCTTTCTTT
V gene: TRBV11-2; D gene: TRBD1; clone size: once; J gene: TRBJ2-7; CDR3 length: 14; CDR3 protein: CASSRGDRGYEQYF; CDR3 DNA: TGTGCCAGCAGCAGGGGAGACAGGGGTTACGAGCAGTACTTC
V gene: TRBV5-4; D gene: .; clone size: .; J gene: TRBJ2-1; CDR3 length: 16; CDR3 protein: CASSFGVTTAWNEQFF; CDR3 DNA: TGTGCCAGCAGCTTCGGCGTGACTACGGCTTGGAATGAGCAGTTCTTC
V gene: TRBV27; D gene: .; clone size: .; J gene: TRBJ1-5; CDR3 length: 15; CDR3 protein: CASSSWTSSNQPQHF; CDR3 DNA: TGTGCCAGCAGTTCTTGGACATCTAGCAATCAGCCCCAGCATTTT
V gene: TRBV2; D gene: .; clone size: .; J gene: TRBJ2-1; CDR3 length: 14; CDR3 protein: CASSVGLASNEQFF; CDR3 DNA: TGTGCCAGCAGTGTAGGGCTAGCGTCCAATGAGCAGTTCTTC
V gene: TRBV10-1; D gene: .; clone size: .; J gene: TRBJ2-5; CDR3 length: 15; CDR3 protein: CASSDSDTLQETQYF; CDR3 DNA: TGCGCCAGCAGTGACTCGGACACCCTGCAAGAGACCCAGTACTTC
V gene: TRBV5-4; D gene: .; clone size: .; J gene: TRBJ2-5; CDR3 length: 13; CDR3 protein: CASSLKYGETQYF; CDR3 DNA: TGTGCCAGCAGCTTAAAATACGGAGAGACCCAGTACTTC
V gene: TRBV27; D gene: .; clone size: .; J gene: TRBJ2-1; CDR3 length: 15; CDR3 protein: CASRPAGPLYNEQFF; CDR3 DNA: TGTGCCAGCAGGCCAGCAGGCCCACTCTACAATGAGCAGTTCTTC
V gene: TRBV28; D gene: TRBD1; clone size: .; J gene: TRBJ1-2; CDR3 length: 14; CDR3 protein: CATKTQGIGHGYTF; CDR3 DNA: TGTGCCACCAAAACACAGGGGATTGGTCATGGCTACACCTTC
V gene: TRBV30; D gene: TRBD1; clone size: few; J gene: TRBJ1-1; CDR3 length: 14; CDR3 protein: CAWSVKGANTEAFF; CDR3 DNA: TGTGCCTGGAGTGTGAAGGGGGCAAACACTGAAGCTTTCTTT
V gene: TRBV4-1; D gene: .; clone size: few; J gene: TRBJ1-3; CDR3 length: 16; CDR3 protein: CASSQVGSDRGNTIYF; CDR3 DNA: TGCGCCAGCAGCCAAGTGGGGTCTGACAGGGGAAACACCATATATTTT
V gene: TRBV9; D gene: TRBD2; clone size: .; J gene: TRBJ2-1; CDR3 length: 16; CDR3 protein: CASSVGGGSSYNEQFF; CDR3 DNA: TGTGCCAGCAGCGTAGGGGGCGGGAGCTCCTACAATGAGCAGTTCTTC
V gene: TRBV30; D gene: .; clone size: .; J gene: TRBJ2-5; CDR3 length: 14; CDR3 protein: CAWSVRQAGETQYF; CDR3 DNA: TGTGCCTGGAGTGTACGGCAGGCGGGGGAGACCCAGTACTTC
V gene: TRBV30; D gene: .; clone size: .; J gene: TRBJ1-5; CDR3 length: 14; CDR3 protein: CAWTGALFGQPQHF; CDR3 DNA: TGTGCCTGGACAGGGGCTCTTTTCGGTCAGCCCCAGCATTTT
V gene: TRBV7-9; D gene: TRBD1; clone size: .; J gene: TRBJ1-1; CDR3 length: 13; CDR3 protein: CASSAGTAYEAFF; CDR3 DNA: TGTGCCAGCAGCGCCGGGACAGCGTATGAAGCTTTCTTT
V gene: TRBV4-2; D gene: .; clone size: .; J gene: TRBJ2-2; CDR3 length: 15; CDR3 protein: CASSPTDSNTGELFF; CDR3 DNA: TGTGCCAGCAGCCCCACAGATTCGAACACCGGGGAGCTGTTTTTT
V gene: TRBV10-3; D gene: .; clone size: .; J gene: TRBJ1-2; CDR3 length: 14; CDR3 protein: CAIGGQTQPDGYTF; CDR3 DNA: TGTGCCATCGGCGGTCAGACGCAGCCAGACGGCTACACCTTC
V gene: TRBV30; D gene: TRBD2; clone size: .; J gene: TRBJ2-1; CDR3 length: 18; CDR3 protein: CAWSQGLAGQPSYNEQFF; CDR3 DNA: TGTGCCTGGAGTCAGGGTCTAGCGGGACAACCCTCCTACAATGAGCAGTTCTTC
V gene: TRBV5-5; D gene: .; clone size: .; J gene: TRBJ1-5; CDR3 length: 14; CDR3 protein: CASSFFPERQPQHF; CDR3 DNA: TGTGCCAGCAGTTTCTTTCCGGAGCGTCAGCCCCAGCATTTT
V gene: TRBV10-2; D gene: .; clone size: few; J gene: TRBJ1-3; CDR3 length: 12; CDR3 protein: CASSSQGNTIYF; CDR3 DNA: TGCGCCAGCAGTTCCCAGGGAAACACCATATATTTT
V gene: TRBV7-9; D gene: .; clone size: few; J gene: TRBJ1-2; CDR3 length: 12; CDR3 protein: CASSRGAYGYTF; CDR3 DNA: TGTGCCAGCAGCCGGGGGGCCTATGGCTACACCTTC
V gene: TRBV6-1; D gene: .; clone size: .; J gene: TRBJ1-2; CDR3 length: 14; CDR3 protein: CASRIETGNYGYTF; CDR3 DNA: TGTGCCAGCAGGATAGAGACAGGCAACTATGGCTACACCTTC
V gene: TRBV30; D gene: .; clone size: .; J gene: TRBJ1-2; CDR3 length: 15; CDR3 protein: CACKSSRGGHYGYTF; CDR3 DNA: TGTGCCTGCAAGAGTTCTCGGGGGGGGCACTATGGCTACACCTTC
V gene: TRBV2; D gene: .; clone size: .; J gene: TRBJ1-5; CDR3 length: 13; CDR3 protein: CASLRDSNQPQHF; CDR3 DNA: TGTGCCAGCCTCCGGGATAGCAATCAGCCCCAGCATTTT
V gene: TRBV2; D gene: .; clone size: .; J gene: TRBJ2-5; CDR3 length: 13; CDR3 protein: CASRPTGAETQYF; CDR3 DNA: TGTGCCAGCAGACCGACAGGAGCAGAGACCCAGTACTTC
V gene: TRBV5-6; D gene: TRBD1; clone size: few; J gene: TRBJ1-2; CDR3 length: 14; CDR3 protein: CASSYGTDYYGYTF; CDR3 DNA: TGTGCCAGCAGCTACGGGACAGACTACTATGGCTACACCTTC
V gene: TRBV12-5; D gene: TRBD1; clone size: .; J gene: TRBJ1-2; CDR3 length: 14; CDR3 protein: CASGLGQGDYGYTF; CDR3 DNA: TGTGCTAGTGGTTTGGGACAGGGGGACTATGGCTACACCTTC
V gene: TRBV15; D gene: .; clone size: .; J gene: TRBJ2-1; CDR3 length: 17; CDR3 protein: CATSRDGSGGANNEQFF; CDR3 DNA: TGTGCCACCAGCAGAGACGGTTCGGGGGGCGCAAACAATGAGCAGTTCTTC
V gene: TRBV30; D gene: TRBD2; clone size: .; J gene: TRBJ2-7; CDR3 length: 14; CDR3 protein: CAWSVLAGAGEQYF; CDR3 DNA: TGTGCCTGGAGTGTTTTAGCGGGGGCCGGCGAGCAGTACTTC
V gene: TRBV9; D gene: TRBD2; clone size: .; J gene: TRBJ2-2; CDR3 length: 15; CDR3 protein: CASSDSGSWIGELFF; CDR3 DNA: TGTGCCAGCAGCGATAGCGGGAGTTGGATCGGGGAGCTGTTTTTT
V gene: TRBV29-1; D gene: TRBD2; clone size: .; J gene: TRBJ2-1; CDR3 length: 13; CDR3 protein: CSVESGRGNEQFF; CDR3 DNA: TGCAGCGTTGAAAGCGGGAGGGGTAATGAGCAGTTCTTC
V gene: TRBV7-2; D gene: .; clone size: .; J gene: TRBJ2-4; CDR3 length: 15; CDR3 protein: CASSPRVLFGDIQYF; CDR3 DNA: TGTGCCAGCAGCCCCCGGGTTCTATTCGGGGACATTCAGTACTTC
V gene: TRBV6-1; D gene: .; clone size: .; J gene: TRBJ2-3; CDR3 length: 16; CDR3 protein: CASSELRWEDTDTQYF; CDR3 DNA: TGTGCCAGCAGTGAACTAAGGTGGGAGGACACAGATACGCAGTATTTT
V gene: TRBV2; D gene: TRBD2; clone size: once; J gene: TRBJ2-3; CDR3 length: 15; CDR3 protein: CASSSGGLGSDTQYF; CDR3 DNA: TGTGCCAGCAGTAGCGGGGGTCTTGGGTCAGATACGCAGTATTTT
V gene: TRBV15; D gene: TRBD1; clone size: .; J gene: TRBJ1-2; CDR3 length: 13; CDR3 protein: CATSGQGLGGYTF; CDR3 DNA: TGTGCCACCAGCGGACAGGGTTTAGGTGGCTACACCTTC